This T cell receptor (beta chain) stems from a study of OX40 agonist ivuxolimab in advanced cancers. Study findings and constraints: Normalized T-cell clonal expansion was also low in some nonresponders. At doses 0.1 to 3.0 mg/kg, CD4+ and CD8+ clones expanded.

With 6 bases removed from V and 2 bases from J, the gap between germline ends came to 11 bases. CDR1 and CDR2 (germline): LNHDA, SQIVND (reference sequence). This CDR3 has 13 residues. TCRdb's copy holds only in-frame clones and misses some; the assay was immunoSEQ multiplex PCR. There are 38,000 or so clones in the sample; approximately 90% occur only once, and around 46% lies in the top ten. Anyone with autoimmune disease history or systemic immunosuppression was excluded. This clone was recorded only once. The antigen is unknown. The sequence came from an adult with an advanced solid tumor such as melanoma, head and neck, liver or kidney cancer. The chain uses TRBV19 and TRBJ2-7, with D possibly matching TRBD1 (6 bases). Source: CD4+ or CD8+ T cells sorted from blood, taken in a trial of the OX40 agonist ivuxolimab. The CDR3 sequence: CASSPGHTYEQYF. DNA for the CDR3: TGTGCCAGTAGCCCGGGACACACCTACGAGCAGTACTTC.